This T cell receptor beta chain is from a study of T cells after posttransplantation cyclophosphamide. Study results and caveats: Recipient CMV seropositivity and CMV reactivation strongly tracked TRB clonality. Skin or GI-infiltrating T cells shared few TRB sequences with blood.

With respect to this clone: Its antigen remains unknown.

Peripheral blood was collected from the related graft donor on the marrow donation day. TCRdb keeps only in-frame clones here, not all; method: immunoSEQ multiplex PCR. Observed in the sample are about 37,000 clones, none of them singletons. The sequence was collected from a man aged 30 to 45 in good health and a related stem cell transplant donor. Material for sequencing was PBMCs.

CDR3 loop: CASSGTPADTQYF. In nucleotides, the CDR3 is TGTGCCAGCAGCGGCACCCCAGCAGATACGCAGTATTTT. This sequence joins TRBV9 and TRBJ2-3; D gene unclear. Germline V gene sequence: CDR1 SGDLS, CDR2 YYNGEE. The CDR3 has 13 amino acids. Deletions cut 3 bases from V and 4 bases from J, with 9 bases between.